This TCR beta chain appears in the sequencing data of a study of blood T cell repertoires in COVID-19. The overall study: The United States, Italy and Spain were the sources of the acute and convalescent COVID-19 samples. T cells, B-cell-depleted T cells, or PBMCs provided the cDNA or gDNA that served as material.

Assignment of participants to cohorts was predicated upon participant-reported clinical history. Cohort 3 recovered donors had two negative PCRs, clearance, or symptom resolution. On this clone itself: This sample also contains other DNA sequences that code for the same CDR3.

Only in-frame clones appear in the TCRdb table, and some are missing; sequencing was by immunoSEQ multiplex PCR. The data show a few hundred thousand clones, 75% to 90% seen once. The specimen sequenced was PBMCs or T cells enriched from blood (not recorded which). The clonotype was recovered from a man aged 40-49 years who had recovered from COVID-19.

This CDR3 reads CSVRTGTYEQYF. In DNA form, the CDR3 reads TGCAGCGTCCGGACAGGCACCTACGAGCAGTACTTC. V and J are TRBV29-1 and TRBJ2-7, with TRBD1 identical over 7 bases. Germline V gene sequence: CDR1 SQVTM, CDR2 ANQGSEA. With 6 bases clipped from V and 2 bases from J, the junction kept 4 bases outside the gene matches. The CDR3 consists of 12 residues.